One and the same sample provided the 3 T cell receptor beta chains below, sequenced in a study of blood T cells in healthy people across ages. With a J-beta primer mix and a sample-barcoded 5' primer, a second PCR ran about 7 to 12 cycles. MiXCR, applied by TCRdb to the 5' RACE reads, yields one record per CDR3 protein. The sample consists of 1.5 million to 2 million distinct CDR3 sequences, about 50% of them appearing once. Sequencing was performed on blood. These receptor sequences come from a woman aged 40 to 50 in good health.

This clonotype was counted a few times. The chain employs TRBV24-1 and TRBJ2-1; weak D call: TRBD2 (6 bases). Trimming took 0 bases from V and 4 from J, leaving 21 bases between them. The CDR3 totals 19 residues. Germline assignment: CDR1 KGHDR and CDR2 SFDVKD. The CDR3 DNA reads as TGTGCCACCAGTGATTTGCAGGAGGGGACCCTTACAAGTTACAATGAGCAGTTCTTC. It specifies CATSDLQEGTLTSYNEQFF.

This clonotype appeared a few times. The CDR3 sequence: CASSRLDGTDTQYF. CDR3 bases: TGTGCCAGCAGTCGTCTCGACGGAACAGATACGCAGTATTTT. The chain combines TRBV12-3 or TRBV12-4 with TRBJ2-3, with D unclear. V lost 5 bases to trimming and J lost 3 bases, with 12 bases between them. CDR3 length: 14 amino acids.

V and J are TRBV4-2 and TRBJ1-2; no reliable D call. With 4 bases removed from V and 4 bases from J, the gap between germline ends came to 13 bases. CDR1 and CDR2 (germline): LGHNA, YNFKEQ. CDR3 length equals 14 residues. This CDR3 is CASSPEVAGYGYTF. In nucleotides, the CDR3 is TGTGCCAGCAGCCCAGAGGTGGCAGGCTATGGCTACACCTTC.